This TCR beta chain comes out of a study of blood T cell repertoires in COVID-19. The CDR3 has 14 residues. CDR1 is LGHDT, CDR2 YNNKEL, per germline (reference sequence). V shed 4 bases and J shed 0 bases, with 10 bases lying between them. Generated by immunoSEQ multiplex PCR, the TCRdb table keeps only in-frame clones and is missing some. The repertoire consists of approximately 97,000 clones, with around 86% occurring once and the leading ten covering around 2.9%. J is TRBJ2-7 and V is TRBV3-1 (or the pseudogene TRBV3-2); D is uncertain. The TCR sequence derives from a man in his fifties with active or convalescent COVID-19. Sequencing was performed on peripheral blood. CDR3 bases: TGTGCCAGCAGCCCCCGGGTCACCTCCTACGAGCAGTACGTC. It translates to CASSPRVTSYEQYV.